One and the same sample provided the 19 T cell receptor beta chains below, sequenced in a study of T cell responses to AZD1222 COVID-19 vaccine. Produced via immunoSEQ multiplex PCR; TCRdb's table is partial and in-frame only. The table has tens of thousands of clones, about nine tenths seen once. The material sequenced was peripheral blood, taken on day 0 of AZD1222 vaccination. These receptors all stem from an adult in good health.

V and J are TRBV7-2 and TRBJ1-2; 8 bases align to TRBD1. V shed 2 bases, J shed 7 bases, and the junction held 6 bases outside the gene matches. Per germline, CDR1 SGHTA and CDR2 FQGNSA. The CDR3 is 14 amino acids. The CDR3 region is CASSLSAQGAGYTF. Here the CDR3 DNA reads TGTGCCAGCAGCTTAAGCGCCCAGGGGGCTGGCTACACCTTC.

J is TRBJ2-2 and V is TRBV6-1; D is perhaps TRBD2 (6 bases). The V end was cut by 3 bases, the J end by 5 bases, with 19 bases between. Germline CDR1 is MNHNS and CDR2 is SASEGT. The CDR3 is 17 residues long. CDR3: CASSDVGTGPGTGELFF. Written as DNA, the CDR3 is TGTGCCAGCAGTGATGTCGGGACTGGCCCGGGGACCGGGGAGCTGTTTTTT.

This sequence joins TRBV13 and TRBJ2-3; D ambiguous. The CDR3 is made up of 14 amino acids. CDR1 is PRHDT, CDR2 FYEKMQ, per germline (reference sequence). Trimming stripped 4 bases from V and 0 bases from J, with 8 bases between. The CDR3 sequence is CASSSGRSTDTQYF. In nucleotides, the CDR3 is TGTGCCAGCAGCTCCGGACGGAGCACAGATACGCAGTATTTT.

V is TRBV7-2 and J is TRBJ2-5; D is unresolved. Trimming cost V 3 bases and J 4 bases, with 6 bases left between them. The CDR3 contains 12 residues. Germline V gene sequence: CDR1 SGHTA, CDR2 FQGNSA. The CDR3 coding sequence is TGTGCCAGCAGCTTGTCCCGAGAGACCCAGTACTTC. Its protein is CASSLSRETQYF.

CDR3 sequence: CASSYTQGAATDTQYF. CDR3 nucleotides: TGTGCCAGCAGTTATACCCAGGGGGCAGCTACAGATACGCAGTATTTT. The chain has TRBV6-5 and TRBJ2-3, with 8 positions matching TRBD1. Losses at the gene ends were 3 bases for V and 3 bases for J; bases not matched to a gene: 8. The V gene's germline CDR1 is MNHEY and CDR2 SVGAGI. This CDR3 is 16 amino acids long.

The chain combines TRBV6-5 with TRBJ1-1; D is undetermined. The V gene lost 7 bases and the J gene lost 1 base, with 10 bases spanning the gap. CDR3 length equals 13 residues. Germline V gives CDR1 MNHEY, CDR2 SVGAGI. The CDR3 coding sequence is TGTGCCAGCAAGCAAGTGGCGAACACTGAAGCTTTCTTT. It is translated as CASKQVANTEAFF.

This clone has a single count. V and J are TRBV5-1 and TRBJ2-7; TRBD2 is a possible D gene (6 bases). With 4 bases removed from V and 9 bases from J, the gap between germline ends came to 20 bases. Germline CDR1 is SGHRS and CDR2 is YFSETQ. This CDR3 has 14 amino acids. The CDR3 DNA reads as TGCGCCAGCAGCCCGGAGGGGACCTCTAACGCGCAGTACTTC. Translation: CASSPEGTSNAQYF. The full variable domain, with the rest looked up from reference TRBV5-1 and TRBJ2-7, is KAGVTQTPRYLIKTRGQQVTLSCSPISGHRSVSWYQQTPGQGLQFLFEYFSETQRNKGNFPGRFSGRQFSNSRSEMNVSTLELGDSALYLCASSPEGTSNAQYFGPGTRLTVT.

The chain links TRBV7-2 to TRBJ2-3; weak D call: TRBD2 (6 bases). The germline V gene has CDR1 SGHTA and CDR2 FQGNSA. This CDR3 spans 18 amino acids. V dropped 1 base and J dropped 1 base, with 18 bases sitting between them. CDR3 nucleotides: TGTGCCAGCAGCTTAGTGGGGGGAGGCAGGGCAGGCACAGATACGCAGTATTTT. Translating it yields CASSLVGGGRAGTDTQYF.

The genes are TRBV19 and TRBJ2-1, with 9 bases identical to TRBD2. The V and J ends lost 9 bases and 4 bases, in that order; junction bases with no gene match: 10. CDR3 length equals 15 residues. Germline CDR1 and CDR2: LNHDA and SQIVND (reference sequence). This chain's CDR3 is CASKPGLAGYNEQFF. The CDR3 coding sequence is TGTGCCAGCAAACCGGGGCTAGCGGGGTACAATGAGCAGTTCTTC.

This CDR3 is CASSLGGNTGAYGYTF. In DNA, the CDR3 is TGTGCCAGCAGCTTAGGGGGAAACACAGGGGCCTATGGCTACACCTTC. The V gene is TRBV7-2, the J gene TRBJ1-2; 7 nucleotides agree with TRBD1. Germline V lookup: CDR1 SGHTA, CDR2 FQGNSA. V lost 1 base, J lost 4 bases, and 9 bases stayed unmatched. This CDR3 comprises 16 residues.

The chain joins TRBV27 to TRBJ1-1; D may be TRBD1 (6 bases). Trimming shortened V by 5 bases and J by 5 bases, and 18 bases separated the two germline ends. CDR3 size: 15 residues. Germline CDR1 reads MNHEY; CDR2 reads SMNVEV (reference sequence). The CDR3 sequence is CASSRYTGKRTEAFF. Here the CDR3 DNA reads TGTGCCAGCAGTCGGTATACAGGGAAGAGGACTGAAGCTTTCTTT.

The chain is built from TRBV19 and TRBJ2-1; D is possibly TRBD1 (5 bases). Germline CDR1 is LNHDA and CDR2 is SQIVND (reference sequence). V was trimmed by 5 bases and J by 7 bases, leaving 15 bases between them. This CDR3 is 14 amino acids long. The CDR3 DNA reads as TGTGCCAGTAGTCCTCAGGACATTCAGAATGAGCAGTTCTTC. Protein product: CASSPQDIQNEQFF.

This chain connects TRBV19 to TRBJ2-7; possibly TRBD1 for D (6 bases). Germline V lookup: CDR1 LNHDA, CDR2 SQIVND (reference sequence). The V end was cut by 1 base, the J end by 0 bases, with 7 bases between. The length of the CDR3 is 14 residues. The CDR3 here is CASSIGTASYEQYF. For the CDR3, the DNA is TGTGCCAGTAGTATAGGGACAGCCTCCTACGAGCAGTACTTC. Supplemented by reference TRBV19 and TRBJ2-7, the full variable domain reads DGGITQSPKYLFRKEGQNVTLSCEQNLNHDAMYWYRQDPGQGLRLIYYSQIVNDFQKGDIAEGYSVSREKKESFPLTVTSAQKNPTAFYLCASSIGTASYEQYFGPGTRLTVT.

J is TRBJ1-1 and V is TRBV18, with a tentative D call TRBD1 (6 bases). Trimming removed 4 bases from V and 6 bases from J, with 21 bases in between. Germline lookup yields CDR1 KGHSH and CDR2 LQKENI. The CDR3 is 16 residues long. CDR3 residues: CASSLSAGGHSPEAFF. The CDR3 nucleotides read TGTGCCAGCTCACTTTCCGCGGGGGGCCATAGCCCTGAAGCTTTCTTT. Variable domain in full (rest from reference TRBV18 and TRBJ1-1): NAGVMQNPRHLVRRRGQEARLRCSPMKGHSHVYWYRQLPEEGLKFMVYLQKENIIDESGMPKERFSAEFPKEGPSILRIQQVVRGDSAAYFCASSLSAGGHSPEAFFGQGTRLTVV.

This chain links TRBV10-3 with TRBJ2-7; D remains unclear. V was pared by 0 bases and J by 2 bases, with 11 bases between. Looked up from germline, CDR1 is ENHRY and CDR2 is SYGVKD. The CDR3 is 15 residues long. The CDR3: CAISESVTGPYEQYF. Here the CDR3 DNA reads TGTGCCATCAGTGAGTCAGTGACGGGCCCCTACGAGCAGTACTTC.

The rearrangement links TRBV19 to TRBJ1-1; unclear D gene. Germline CDR1 LNHDA, CDR2 SQIVND (reference sequence). The CDR3 totals 15 residues. Between the trimmed V and J ends, which lost 0 bases and 4 bases, there was a span of 12 bases. CDR3 sequence (DNA): TGTGCCAGTAGTATAGAAGGGCCGAGTGGCACTGAAGCTTTCTTT. This sequence encodes CASSIEGPSGTEAFF.

This clone was detected once. The rearrangement links TRBV11-1 to TRBJ1-3; no definite D call. The length of the CDR3 is 14 residues. CDR1 and CDR2 from the germline V gene are SGHAT and FQDESV (reference sequence). The V end was cut by 5 bases, the J end by 0 bases, with 8 bases between. This chain's CDR3 is CASSPTVSGNTIYF. The CDR3 region has the DNA TGTGCCAGCAGCCCAACGGTCTCTGGAAACACCATATATTTT.

The chain has TRBV7-9 and TRBJ1-6; a possible D gene is TRBD1 (5 bases). Trimming cost V 5 bases and J 6 bases, with 14 bases left between them. The CDR3 runs to 15 residues. Germline V CDR1 and CDR2: SEHNR, FQNEAQ (reference sequence). This chain's CDR3 is CASSQGDSRNSPLHF. The DNA for the CDR3 is TGTGCCAGCAGCCAGGGCGACAGCCGTAATTCACCCCTCCACTTT. Full variable domain (remainder filled in from reference TRBV7-9 and TRBJ1-6): DTGVSQNPRHKITKRGQNVTFRCDPISEHNRLYWYRQTLGQGPEFLTYFQNEAQLEKSRLLSDRFSAERPKGSFSTLEIQRTEQGDSAMYLCASSQGDSRNSPLHFGNGTRLTVT.

This rearrangement joins TRBV18 to TRBJ2-4; the D gene is possibly TRBD2 (5 bases). Trimming pared 3 bases from V and 4 bases from J, leaving 13 bases between. The CDR3 length is 15 residues. Germline values: CDR1 KGHSH, CDR2 LQKENI. The CDR3 bases are TGTGCCAGCTCACCGGCAGGAGGAGGAAAAAACATTCAGTACTTC. Amino acid sequence: CASSPAGGGKNIQYF.